This T cell receptor (beta chain) was recovered during a study of T cell responses to AZD1222 COVID-19 vaccine. Across the whole study: Doses given second, at about 4 or about 12 weeks, were pooled.

As to this clone: Its antigen is currently unknown.

Study-level results: A reported finding is that nearly half of spike-specific TCRs target unmutated variant regions. Most donors were white British and more were female, and clonal diversity was possibly underestimated. Sampled repertoires all dated from after the peak T cell response.

The CDR3 consists of 17 residues. In germline, CDR1 is SGHAT, CDR2 FQNNGV. V lost 5 bases and J lost 7, with 21 bases in between. Using immunoSEQ multiplex PCR, the repertoire was profiled, and TCRdb retains in-frame clones only, with some absent. The sample shows roughly 150,000 clones, about 92% of them seen only once. The V and J genes are TRBV11-2 and TRBJ1-6; the D gene is possibly TRBD1 (6 bases). Sequenced material: peripheral blood, taken on day 0 of AZD1222 vaccination. The TCR originated in an adult in good health. The CDR3 sequence is CASSLGSGGLSNSPLHF. CDR3 sequence (DNA): TGTGCCAGCAGCCTTGGGTCGGGGGGGCTGTCCAATTCACCCCTCCACTTT.